These 27 T cell receptor beta chains were all obtained from the same sample, sequenced in a study of T cells in Graves' hyperthyroidism and ophthalmopathy (dated by TCRdb to about 2019). Receptor amplification or capture employed multiplex PCR. Sequencing was performed on an Illumina HiSeq 2000. The TCR beta CDR3 regions were amplified from RNA transcripts. A first-round RT-PCR of the TCR CDR3 used the HTBI primer set with the Qiagen OneStep RT-PCR kit. The public reads were reprocessed in TCRdb via fastp at Q25 and MiXCR, keeping in-frame beta chains. Rows are unified per CDR3 protein, each entry keeping the most common DNA and genes. The sample yields some 320,000 distinct CDR3 sequences; roughly 13% were counted once. The ten biggest clones cover roughly 35% of the sample. Sequencing was performed on blood. The origin of the receptors is a woman aged 35 to 49 with Graves' ophthalmopathy.

This chain connects TRBV20-1 to TRBJ1-2, with a possible D match to TRBD1 (6 bases). The germline V and J ends were trimmed by 3 bases and 3 bases, with 14 bases remaining between them. The CDR3 loop spans 14 amino acids. Germline values: CDR1 DFQATT, CDR2 SNEGSKA (reference sequence). CDR3 sequence reads: CSARGGGRHYGYTF. Written as DNA, the CDR3 is TGCAGTGCTAGGGGCGGGGGGCGGCACTATGGCTACACCTTC.

This clonotype was recorded many times. This chain joins TRBV12-3 or TRBV12-4 and TRBJ2-1; no clear D gene. V was trimmed by 2 bases and J by 8 bases, leaving 10 bases between them. CDR3 length: 13 residues. CDR3 sequence reads: CASSLIARDEQFF. The CDR3, as DNA: TGTGCCAGCAGTTTAATAGCCCGGGATGAGCAGTTCTTC.

This clonotype was seen only a few times. CDR3 bases: TGTGCCAGCAGTCACACAGGGGCTGAGCAGTTCTTC. The encoded protein is CASSHTGAEQFF. J is TRBJ2-1 and V is TRBV6-1; 7 nucleotides agree with TRBD1. Trimming at V came to 5 bases and at J to 9 bases, leaving 4 bases not matched to a gene. CDR1 is MNHNS and CDR2 is SASEGT in the germline V gene. The CDR3 has 12 residues.

Of note for this clonotype: A read error may account for a junction end that differs from germline. The gene calls are TRBV5-4 and TRBJ2-1, with 7 nucleotides matching TRBD2. Germline CDR1 reads SGHNT; CDR2 reads YYREEE (reference sequence). The CDR3 consists of 17 residues. CDR3 DNA: TGTGCCAGCAGCGAAGACTTAGCGGGTCTCGGCTACACTGAGCAGTTCTTC. This codes for CASSEDLAGLGYTEQFF.

The rearrangement uses TRBV5-1 and TRBJ2-5; tentatively, D is TRBD1 (7 bases). Deletions cut 6 bases from V and 5 bases from J, with 17 bases between. Germline V CDR1 and CDR2: SGHRS, YFSETQ. The CDR3 spans 14 residues. CDR3 DNA: TGCGCCAGCACCCCTTCAGGGGGGCAGGAGACCCAGTACTTC. Encoded protein: CASTPSGGQETQYF.

Ten or more counts support this clonotype. The J gene is TRBJ1-2, the V gene TRBV20-1; D uncertain. Per germline, CDR1 DFQATT and CDR2 SNEGSKA (reference sequence). This CDR3 contains 13 residues. Trimming removed 6 bases from V and 1 base from J, with 12 bases in between. The CDR3 sequence: CSADDRDNYGYTF. As DNA, the CDR3 is TGCAGTGCAGATGACCGAGATAACTATGGCTACACCTTC.

This clonotype was seen at least ten times. This chain connects TRBV11-3 to TRBJ2-5, with D unresolved. V was shortened by 3 bases and J by 3 bases, with 8 bases between the two germline ends. The CDR3 totals 13 residues. The germline V gene encodes CDR1 SGHNT and CDR2 YENEEA. The CDR3 sequence: CASSFRNEETQYF. The CDR3 DNA reads TGTGCCAGCAGCTTTAGGAACGAAGAGACCCAGTACTTC.

This chain links TRBV18 with TRBJ1-4; D unresolved. V lost 0 bases, J lost 14 bases, and 16 bases lay in between. This CDR3 region has 14 residues. Germline V gene sequence: CDR1 KGHSH, CDR2 LQKENI. In nucleotides, the CDR3 is TGTGCCAGCTCACCACCAGCGTCCACCCATTTCCTGTTTTTT. Protein: CASSPPASTHFLFF.

In this sample, this clonotype turned up many times. The chain joins TRBV28 to TRBJ2-4; no clear D gene. V gave up 2 bases and J gave up 5 bases, with 10 bases separating them. The germline gives CDR1 MDHEN, CDR2 SYDVKM. CDR3 size: 14 residues. The CDR3 DNA is TGTGCCAGCAGTTTAGTAGGCGGCGAAAACATTCAGTACTTC. Residues: CASSLVGGENIQYF.

This clonotype was counted at least ten times. The chain links TRBV12-3 or TRBV12-4 to TRBJ2-5; no clear D gene. The CDR3 spans 13 residues. V lost 3 bases, J lost 2 bases, and 7 bases lay in between. CDR3 region: CASSFSTQETQYF. The CDR3 bases are TGTGCCAGCAGTTTTTCTACTCAAGAGACCCAGTACTTC.

Written as DNA, the CDR3 is TGTGCCAGCAGCTTAAAAGGCGGAGGTTCACCCCTCCACTTT. This gives the protein CASSLKGGGSPLHF. V usage is TRBV7-6 and J usage is TRBJ1-6; the D is unclear. V was clipped by 2 bases and J by 9 bases, with 11 bases between them. The CDR3 consists of 14 residues. The germline V gene has CDR1 SGHVS and CDR2 FNYEAQ.

This CDR3 is CASSPADKLAGELFF. The CDR3 nucleotides read TGTGCCAGCAGCCCGGCGGACAAGCTTGCCGGGGAGCTGTTTTTT. This rearrangement joins TRBV5-8 to TRBJ2-2; the D gene is possibly TRBD1 (5 bases). CDR1 is SGHTS and CDR2 is YDEGEE in the germline V gene. The CDR3 contains 15 residues. V lost 4 bases to trimming and J lost 6 bases, with 16 bases between them.

The CDR3 sequence: CASSAPFPETSGYNEQFF. In DNA, the CDR3 is TGTGCCAGCAGTGCTCCCTTCCCCGAGACTAGCGGGTACAATGAGCAGTTCTTC. The chain has TRBV6-4 and TRBJ2-1; 10 positions agree with TRBD2. This CDR3 is built from 18 residues. The J segment lost 4 bases and the V segment lost 4 bases, leaving 13 bases of the junction unmatched. Germline V lookup: CDR1 MRHNA, CDR2 SNTAGT.

This chain connects TRBV4-1 to TRBJ2-1, with D perhaps matching TRBD1 or TRBD2 (6 bases each). CDR3 length equals 17 residues. Germline CDR1 MGHRA, CDR2 YSYEKL. With 0 bases removed from V and 7 bases from J, the gap between germline ends came to 19 bases. Here the CDR3 reads CASSQDTWGAQNNEQFF. The CDR3 nucleotides read TGCGCCAGCAGCCAAGATACCTGGGGGGCCCAGAATAATGAGCAGTTCTTC.

This clonotype was counted at least ten times. The chain recombines TRBV11-2 with TRBJ2-1; possibly TRBD1 for D (5 bases). The CDR3 loop spans 15 amino acids. Germline lookup yields CDR1 SGHAT and CDR2 FQNNGV. Trimming stripped 5 bases from V and 7 bases from J, with 18 bases between. The CDR3 protein is CASSPLPKGRNEQFF. Written as DNA, the CDR3 is TGTGCCAGCAGCCCGTTACCCAAGGGGCGAAATGAGCAGTTCTTC.

Turning to this clonotype: One base away lies a much larger clone, so this may be a sequencing read error. J is TRBJ2-3 and V is TRBV12-3 or TRBV12-4, with 7 bases lining up with TRBD2. This CDR3 contains 17 residues. Trimming at V came to 3 bases and at J to 2 bases, leaving 11 bases not matched to a gene. The DNA of the CDR3 is TGTGCCAGCAGTTTTTGGGCTAGCGGATCTAACACAGATACGCAGTATTTT. This translates into CASSFWASGSNTDTQYF.

Regarding this clonotype: The germline gene is not matched at one end of the junction; a read error may be the cause. The V gene is TRBV7-2, the J gene TRBJ2-3; no definite D call. CDR3 length: 14 residues. Germline V gene data show CDR1 as SGHTA and CDR2 as FQGNSA. This CDR3 is CASRLDGSTDTQYF. DNA for the CDR3: TGTGCCAGCAGGTTAGACGGCAGCACAGATACGCAGTATTTT.

In its sample, this clonotype was seen many times. This chain links TRBV11-2 with TRBJ2-7; 8 bases line up with TRBD2. Germline V gives CDR1 SGHAT, CDR2 FQNNGV. The V segment lost 4 bases and the J segment 4 bases; nucleotides outside the gene matches: 9. This CDR3 has 15 residues. The CDR3 nucleotides are TGTGCCAGCAGCTCGGGGGGGGGTCGGACATACGAGCAGTACTTC. This gives the protein CASSSGGGRTYEQYF.

The chain couples TRBV24-1 to TRBJ1-5, with TRBD1 as a possible D gene (5 bases). The germline gives CDR1 KGHDR, CDR2 SFDVKD. The CDR3 runs to 14 residues. The V end was cut by 6 bases, the J end by 5 bases, with 13 bases between. The CDR3 reads CATSPSGPYQPQHF. CDR3 nucleotide sequence: TGTGCCACCAGTCCGTCAGGGCCATATCAGCCCCAGCATTTT.

The gene calls are TRBV6-4 and TRBJ2-1; 9 bases are a match to TRBD2. With 0 bases clipped from V and 8 bases from J, the junction kept 8 bases outside the gene matches. CDR3 length: 16 amino acids. The germline CDR1 and CDR2 sequences are MRHNA and SNTAGT. CDR3 in DNA: TGTGCCAGCAGTGACTCCGGGGCGGGGGGGCTCGATGAGCAGTTCTTC. It translates to CASSDSGAGGLDEQFF.

This clonotype was seen many times. J is TRBJ2-5 and V is TRBV20-1, with 11 bases that match TRBD2. Trimming at V came to 5 bases and at J to 4 bases, leaving 9 bases not matched to a gene. This CDR3 is 15 amino acids long. Germline assignment: CDR1 DFQATT and CDR2 SNEGSKA (reference sequence). As DNA, the CDR3 is TGCAGTGCTTGGGATAGCGGGGGGGCCACAGAGACCCAGTACTTC. This sequence encodes CSAWDSGGATETQYF.

This clonotype has a count of ten or more. The chain is built from TRBV7-9 and TRBJ1-6; 8 bases map to TRBD1. Germline CDR1 reads SEHNR; CDR2 reads FQNEAQ (reference sequence). This CDR3 has 16 residues. V lost 2 bases and J lost 9; bases outside the gene matches: 9. The CDR3: CASSLRLTDRVSPLHF. DNA of the CDR3: TGTGCCAGCAGCTTAAGACTGACGGACAGGGTTTCACCCCTCCACTTT.

This clonotype was detected many times. The rearrangement joins TRBV20-1 to TRBJ2-3; D gene unclear. In germline, CDR1 is DFQATT, CDR2 SNEGSKA (reference sequence). V was clipped by 0 bases and J by 4 bases, with 5 bases between them. The CDR3 is made up of 12 amino acids. The CDR3 DNA follows: TGCAGTGCTAGAGATTGGGCAGATACGCAGTATTTT. Amino acids: CSARDWADTQYF.

This clonotype was observed many times. The chain combines TRBV5-1 with TRBJ2-5, with 12 bases matching TRBD2. Germline V lookup: CDR1 SGHRS, CDR2 YFSETQ. The length of the CDR3 is 14 residues. V trimming: 7 bases; J trimming: 2 bases; junction bases outside the gene matches: 3. The CDR3 nucleotides read TGCGCCAGCGGACTAGCGGGGCCACAAGAGACCCAGTACTTC. Translating gives CASGLAGPQETQYF.

This clonotype was recorded many times. The chain joins TRBV11-2 to TRBJ2-1; 9 nucleotides line up with TRBD2. The CDR3 totals 16 residues. V gave up 5 bases and J gave up 0 bases; unmatched junction bases: 5. The germline V gene has CDR1 SGHAT and CDR2 FQNNGV. CDR3 residues: CASSPLAGDSYNEQFF. CDR3 DNA sequence: TGTGCCAGCAGCCCACTAGCGGGCGACTCCTACAATGAGCAGTTCTTC.

The V gene is TRBV28, the J gene TRBJ1-1; D is uncertain. Germline V gene data show CDR1 as MDHEN and CDR2 as SYDVKM. This CDR3 contains 11 residues. Trimming stripped 0 bases from V and 5 bases from J, with 1 base between. CDR3 protein: CASSLWTEAFF. CDR3 in DNA: TGTGCCAGCAGTTTATGGACTGAAGCTTTCTTT.

This clonotype appeared many times. The rearrangement uses TRBV7-2 and TRBJ2-5; D might be TRBD1 (5 bases). V lost 0 bases, J lost 8 bases, and 7 bases lay in between. Germline CDR1 SGHTA, CDR2 FQGNSA. This CDR3 is 12 amino acids long. CDR3 nucleotides: TGTGCCAGCAGCTTAGCGCAGGGTACCCAGTACTTC. It codes for CASSLAQGTQYF.